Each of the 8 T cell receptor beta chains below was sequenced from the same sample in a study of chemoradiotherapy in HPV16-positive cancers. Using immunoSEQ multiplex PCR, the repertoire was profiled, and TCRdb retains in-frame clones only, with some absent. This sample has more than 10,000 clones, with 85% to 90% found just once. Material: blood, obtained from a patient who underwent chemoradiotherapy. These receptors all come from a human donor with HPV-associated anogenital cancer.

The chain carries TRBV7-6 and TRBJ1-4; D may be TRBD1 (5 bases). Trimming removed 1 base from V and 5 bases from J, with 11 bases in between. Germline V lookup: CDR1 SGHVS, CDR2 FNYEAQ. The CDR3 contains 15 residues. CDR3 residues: CASSLVDNRNEKLFF. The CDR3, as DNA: TGTGCCAGCAGCTTAGTGGACAATCGGAATGAAAAACTGTTTTTT.

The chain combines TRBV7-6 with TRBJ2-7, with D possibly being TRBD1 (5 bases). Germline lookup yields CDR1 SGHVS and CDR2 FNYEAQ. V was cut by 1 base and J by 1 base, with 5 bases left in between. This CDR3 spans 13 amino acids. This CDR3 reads CASSLDRSYEQYF. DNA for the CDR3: TGTGCCAGCAGCTTAGACAGGTCCTACGAGCAGTACTTC.

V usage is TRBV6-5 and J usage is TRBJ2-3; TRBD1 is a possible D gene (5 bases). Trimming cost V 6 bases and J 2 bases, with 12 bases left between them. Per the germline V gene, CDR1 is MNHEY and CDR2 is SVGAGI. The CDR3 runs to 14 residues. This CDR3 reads CASSAQTATDTQYF. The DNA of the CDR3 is TGTGCCAGCAGCGCGCAGACAGCCACAGATACGCAGTATTTT.

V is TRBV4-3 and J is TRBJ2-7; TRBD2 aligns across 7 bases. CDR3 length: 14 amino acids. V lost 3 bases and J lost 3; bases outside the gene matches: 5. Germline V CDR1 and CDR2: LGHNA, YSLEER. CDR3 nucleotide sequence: TGCGCCAGCAGCCATCAAAGGACTAGCTACGAGCAGTACTTC. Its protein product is CASSHQRTSYEQYF.

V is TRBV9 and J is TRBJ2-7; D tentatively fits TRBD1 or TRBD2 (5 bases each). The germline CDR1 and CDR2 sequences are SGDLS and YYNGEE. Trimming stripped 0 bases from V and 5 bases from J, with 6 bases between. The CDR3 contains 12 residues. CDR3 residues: CASSVGGDEQYF. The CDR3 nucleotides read TGTGCCAGCAGCGTAGGAGGGGACGAGCAGTACTTC.

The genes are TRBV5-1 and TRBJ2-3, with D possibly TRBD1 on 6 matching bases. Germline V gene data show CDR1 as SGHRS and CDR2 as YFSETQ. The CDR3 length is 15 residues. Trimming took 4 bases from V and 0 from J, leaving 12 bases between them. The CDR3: CASSAGDVSTDTQYF. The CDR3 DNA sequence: TGCGCCAGCAGCGCAGGGGACGTTAGCACAGATACGCAGTATTTT. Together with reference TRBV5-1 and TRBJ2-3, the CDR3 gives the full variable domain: KAGVTQTPRYLIKTRGQQVTLSCSPISGHRSVSWYQQTPGQGLQFLFEYFSETQRNKGNFPGRFSGRQFSNSRSEMNVSTLELGDSALYLCASSAGDVSTDTQYFGPGTRLTVL.

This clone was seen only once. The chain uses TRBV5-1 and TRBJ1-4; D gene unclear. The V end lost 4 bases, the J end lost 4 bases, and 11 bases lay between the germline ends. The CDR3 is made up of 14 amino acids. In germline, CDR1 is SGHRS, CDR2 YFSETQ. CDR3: CASSPESFNEKLFF. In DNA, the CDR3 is TGCGCCAGCAGCCCCGAATCTTTTAATGAAAAACTGTTTTTT.

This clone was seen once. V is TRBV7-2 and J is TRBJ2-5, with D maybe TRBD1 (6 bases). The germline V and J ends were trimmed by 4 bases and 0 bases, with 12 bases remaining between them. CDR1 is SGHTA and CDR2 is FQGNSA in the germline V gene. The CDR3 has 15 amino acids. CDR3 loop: CASSSSRGNQETQYF. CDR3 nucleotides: TGTGCCAGCAGCTCGTCCAGGGGAAACCAAGAGACCCAGTACTTC.